The rows below give T cell receptor beta chains drawn from one sample of a study of OX40 agonist ivuxolimab in advanced cancers. Sequencing used immunoSEQ multiplex PCR; TCRdb keeps in-frame clones, though not all of them. In the table there are around 66,000 clones, approximately 83% of which are singletons. The sample in question was CD4+ or CD8+ T cells sorted from blood, obtained in a trial of the OX40 agonist ivuxolimab. The receptors here all came from an adult with an advanced solid tumor such as melanoma, head and neck, liver or kidney cancer. Each CDR3 is given with its conserved first and last residue. Each record gives: V gene, clone size, D gene, J gene, CDR3 protein, CDR3 DNA. The D gene is left open where the match is weak. Expanded clones are given a class, and other clones once, few, many or no size at all.

V gene: TRBV5-5; clone size: NA; D gene: TRBD1; J gene: TRBJ2-7; CDR3 protein: CASSLTGQGSYEQYF; CDR3 DNA: TGTGCCAGCAGCTTGACCGGACAGGGTTCCTACGAGCAGTACTTC
V gene: TRBV6-6; clone size: NA; D gene: NA; J gene: TRBJ2-7; CDR3 protein: CASSYGVRSSYEQYF; CDR3 DNA: TGTGCCAGCAGTTACGGGGTCCGTAGCTCCTACGAGCAGTACTTC
V gene: TRBV5-8; clone size: NA; D gene: NA; J gene: TRBJ1-1; CDR3 protein: CASSLLVGGTTEAFF; CDR3 DNA: TGTGCCAGCAGCTTATTGGTTGGGGGGACCACTGAAGCTTTCTTT
V gene: TRBV6-1; clone size: NA; D gene: TRBD1; J gene: TRBJ1-6; CDR3 protein: CASREGQGNNSPLHF; CDR3 DNA: TGTGCCAGCAGGGAAGGACAGGGGAATAATTCACCCCTCCACTTT
V gene: TRBV4-1; clone size: few; D gene: TRBD1; J gene: TRBJ2-7; CDR3 protein: CASSQEGGSYTYEQYF; CDR3 DNA: TGCGCCAGCAGCCAAGAAGGGGGCAGTTACACCTACGAGCAGTACTTC
V gene: TRBV5-1; clone size: NA; D gene: NA; J gene: TRBJ1-1; CDR3 protein: CASSLFGDNTEAFF; CDR3 DNA: TGCGCCAGCAGCTTGTTCGGGGATAACACTGAAGCTTTCTTT
V gene: TRBV6-6; clone size: NA; D gene: NA; J gene: TRBJ1-2; CDR3 protein: CASRRTSLDYGYTF; CDR3 DNA: TGTGCCAGCAGACGGACATCGCTTGACTATGGCTACACCTTC
V gene: TRBV5-1; clone size: few; D gene: TRBD2; J gene: TRBJ2-1; CDR3 protein: CASSLSLAGAENEQFF; CDR3 DNA: TGCGCCAGCAGCTTGTCACTAGCGGGGGCAGAGAATGAGCAGTTCTTC
V gene: TRBV28; clone size: NA; D gene: NA; J gene: TRBJ1-2; CDR3 protein: CASSLGVTNYGYTF; CDR3 DNA: TGTGCCAGCAGTTTGGGTGTCACTAACTATGGCTACACCTTC
V gene: TRBV5-1; clone size: NA; D gene: TRBD1; J gene: TRBJ1-1; CDR3 protein: CASSTPGQYTEAFF; CDR3 DNA: TGCGCCAGCAGTACCCCGGGACAGTACACTGAAGCTTTCTTT
V gene: TRBV7-2; clone size: NA; D gene: NA; J gene: TRBJ1-5; CDR3 protein: CASSSTREVNQPQHF; CDR3 DNA: TGTGCCAGCAGTTCCACCCGAGAGGTCAATCAGCCCCAGCATTTT
V gene: TRBV7-2; clone size: NA; D gene: TRBD1; J gene: TRBJ2-1; CDR3 protein: CASSLGGQNEQFF; CDR3 DNA: TGTGCCAGCAGCTTAGGGGGACAGAATGAGCAGTTCTTC
V gene: TRBV7-9; clone size: NA; D gene: NA; J gene: TRBJ2-1; CDR3 protein: CASSLWQGIAEQFF; CDR3 DNA: TGTGCCAGCAGCTTATGGCAGGGGATCGCGGAGCAGTTCTTC
V gene: TRBV5-6; clone size: NA; D gene: NA; J gene: TRBJ2-5; CDR3 protein: CASSFRVAGRGAQYF; CDR3 DNA: TGTGCCAGCAGCTTTAGGGTTGCGGGTCGTGGGGCCCAGTACTTC
V gene: TRBV5-1; clone size: NA; D gene: TRBD1; J gene: TRBJ1-1; CDR3 protein: CASSPGQGFQAFF; CDR3 DNA: TGCGCCAGCAGCCCAGGACAGGGGTTTCAAGCTTTCTTT
V gene: TRBV4-2; clone size: NA; D gene: TRBD2; J gene: TRBJ2-2; CDR3 protein: CASSQFSGGANTGELFF; CDR3 DNA: TGTGCCAGCAGCCAATTCAGCGGGGGGGCGAATACCGGGGAGCTGTTTTTT
V gene: TRBV7-9; clone size: NA; D gene: TRBD1; J gene: TRBJ2-7; CDR3 protein: CASSLDRGDYEQYF; CDR3 DNA: TGTGCCAGCAGCTTAGACAGGGGTGACTACGAGCAGTACTTC
V gene: TRBV7-6; clone size: NA; D gene: TRBD1; J gene: TRBJ2-1; CDR3 protein: CASSLAVQGNEQFF; CDR3 DNA: TGTGCCAGCAGCTTAGCCGTACAGGGGAATGAGCAGTTCTTC
V gene: TRBV6-6; clone size: few; D gene: TRBD2; J gene: TRBJ2-7; CDR3 protein: CASSSVAGGAYEQYF; CDR3 DNA: TGTGCCAGCAGTTCGGTGGCGGGGGGCGCCTACGAGCAGTACTTC
V gene: TRBV5-4; clone size: NA; D gene: NA; J gene: TRBJ1-2; CDR3 protein: CASSLGGGNYGYTF; CDR3 DNA: TGTGCCAGCAGCTTGGGGGGGGGTAACTATGGCTACACCTTC
V gene: TRBV5-1; clone size: NA; D gene: NA; J gene: TRBJ1-1; CDR3 protein: CASSLWGETEAFF; CDR3 DNA: TGCGCCAGCAGCCTATGGGGGGAGACTGAAGCTTTCTTT
V gene: TRBV2; clone size: NA; D gene: NA; J gene: TRBJ2-1; CDR3 protein: CASKDQGLAYNEQFF; CDR3 DNA: TGTGCCAGCAAAGACCAGGGGTTGGCGTACAATGAGCAGTTCTTC
V gene: TRBV9; clone size: once; D gene: NA; J gene: TRBJ2-3; CDR3 protein: CASSASGDTQYF; CDR3 DNA: TGTGCCAGCAGCGCGTCAGGAGATACGCAGTATTTT
V gene: TRBV6-1; clone size: NA; D gene: NA; J gene: TRBJ1-1; CDR3 protein: CASSEALTEAFF; CDR3 DNA: TGTGCCAGCAGTGAAGCGCTTACTGAAGCTTTCTTT
V gene: TRBV29-1; clone size: once; D gene: TRBD2; J gene: TRBJ2-1; CDR3 protein: CSVNTRVSGGAGEQFF; CDR3 DNA: TGCAGCGTGAATACCAGGGTTTCCGGGGGGGCCGGTGAGCAGTTCTTC
V gene: TRBV9; clone size: once; D gene: NA; J gene: TRBJ1-1; CDR3 protein: CASSIGGVENTEAFF; CDR3 DNA: TGTGCCAGCAGCATAGGAGGGGTGGAGAACACTGAAGCTTTCTTT
V gene: TRBV6-5; clone size: NA; D gene: TRBD1; J gene: TRBJ1-1; CDR3 protein: CASIDRDRGAFF; CDR3 DNA: TGTGCCAGCATTGATAGGGACAGGGGAGCTTTCTTT
V gene: TRBV6-4; clone size: NA; D gene: TRBD1; J gene: TRBJ2-1; CDR3 protein: CATKRDRHPPGYYNEQFF; CDR3 DNA: TGTGCCACCAAAAGGGACAGACATCCGCCGGGGTACTACAATGAGCAGTTCTTC
V gene: TRBV15; clone size: NA; D gene: TRBD1; J gene: TRBJ1-2; CDR3 protein: CATNQGQGYGYTF; CDR3 DNA: TGTGCCACGAACCAGGGACAGGGATATGGCTACACCTTC
V gene: TRBV7-4; clone size: NA; D gene: NA; J gene: TRBJ1-2; CDR3 protein: CASSDGGKANYGYTF; CDR3 DNA: TGTGCCAGTTCCGATGGGGGAAAAGCTAACTATGGCTACACCTTC
V gene: TRBV6-5; clone size: NA; D gene: NA; J gene: TRBJ1-1; CDR3 protein: CASSYSKREAFF; CDR3 DNA: TGTGCCAGCAGTTACTCGAAGAGGGAAGCTTTCTTT
V gene: TRBV19; clone size: NA; D gene: NA; J gene: TRBJ1-1; CDR3 protein: CASSWSTSGIEAFF; CDR3 DNA: TGTGCCAGTTCCTGGTCCACCTCAGGCATCGAAGCTTTCTTT
V gene: TRBV19; clone size: NA; D gene: NA; J gene: TRBJ2-5; CDR3 protein: CASSTPGETQYF; CDR3 DNA: TGTGCCAGTAGTACGCCCGGGGAGACCCAGTACTTC
V gene: TRBV10-3; clone size: NA; D gene: NA; J gene: TRBJ2-6; CDR3 protein: CAIRGKPGANVLTF; CDR3 DNA: TGTGCCATCAGGGGGAAACCTGGGGCCAACGTCCTGACTTTC
V gene: TRBV5-4; clone size: NA; D gene: NA; J gene: TRBJ1-6; CDR3 protein: CASSLEMGSYNSPLHF; CDR3 DNA: TGTGCCAGCAGCTTGGAGATGGGCTCCTATAATTCACCCCTCCACTTT
V gene: TRBV6-7; clone size: NA; D gene: TRBD1; J gene: TRBJ1-2; CDR3 protein: CASSYIKGQADYGYTF; CDR3 DNA: TGTGCCAGCAGTTATATTAAGGGACAGGCAGACTATGGCTACACCTTC
V gene: TRBV29-1; clone size: NA; D gene: NA; J gene: TRBJ2-7; CDR3 protein: CSVAGPSHEQYF; CDR3 DNA: TGCAGCGTTGCTGGACCTTCCCACGAGCAGTACTTC
V gene: TRBV7-9; clone size: NA; D gene: NA; J gene: TRBJ1-3; CDR3 protein: CASSLAFSGNTIYF; CDR3 DNA: TGTGCCAGCAGCTTGGCTTTCTCTGGAAACACCATATATTTT
V gene: TRBV27; clone size: NA; D gene: TRBD2; J gene: TRBJ2-7; CDR3 protein: CASSFSGGRVNEQYF; CDR3 DNA: TGTGCCAGCAGCTTCTCCGGGGGGAGAGTAAACGAGCAGTACTTC
V gene: TRBV6-6; clone size: NA; D gene: TRBD1; J gene: TRBJ1-2; CDR3 protein: CASSPGRGRTYGYTF; CDR3 DNA: TGTGCCAGCAGTCCCGGGAGGGGGCGAACCTATGGCTACACCTTC